This TCR beta chain was identified in a study of blood T cell repertoires in COVID-19. Study as a whole: Material from acute and convalescent COVID-19 was sourced from the United States, Italy and Spain. PBMCs, B-cell-depleted T cells, or T cells provided the cDNA or gDNA that made up the material.

CDR1 and CDR2 (germline): LNHDA, SQIVND (reference sequence). The CDR3 spans 16 residues. V was pared by 2 bases and J by 5 bases, with 6 bases of the junction left unmatched. In the study's own analysis: Reference gene primer amplification yielded estimated nucleated cell counts. Clones were read by immunoSEQ multiplex PCR, and TCRdb kept only the in-frame ones, dropping some. V and J calls and clone size come straight from that table; D and trimming were deduced from the DNA. Of around 94,000 clones detected, about four fifths appear once; the ten largest clones hold around a fifth. The clonotype was recovered from a human donor in a cohort sampled during active COVID-19. This chain joins TRBV19 and TRBJ2-1, with 10 bases that match TRBD2. The sample taken for sequencing was peripheral blood. CDR3 sequence (DNA): TGTGCCAGTAGTATACCCCGGACTAGCGGTAACAATGAGCAGTTCTTC. It yields the protein CASSIPRTSGNNEQFF.